This T cell receptor (beta chain) came from a study of blood T cell repertoires in COVID-19. The wider study: COVID-19 samples, acute and convalescent, were from the United States, Italy and Spain.

Germline V gives CDR1 SGHRS, CDR2 YFSETQ. With 4 bases removed from V and 3 bases from J, the gap between germline ends came to 18 bases. The CDR3 totals 16 residues. TCRdb's table, derived via immunoSEQ multiplex PCR, lists solely in-frame clones and lacks some. Of over 95,000 clones in the sample, 70% to 90% were seen once. This rearrangement joins TRBV5-1 to TRBJ2-3; possible D gene TRBD2, 5 bases. Input material: peripheral blood. This TCR was recovered from a man aged 40-50 years with acute or convalescent COVID-19. CDR3 sequence: CASSGVARDRTDTQYF. Here the CDR3 DNA reads TGCGCCAGCAGCGGGGTAGCTCGGGATAGGACAGATACGCAGTATTTT.